The 22 T cell receptor beta chains below were found in one sample sequenced in a study of post-analysis software for immune sequencing data. Findings of the study overall: TRBV5-6, TRBV5-1 and TRBV20-1 belonged to a set of roughly 5 TRBV segments that were more frequent in patients than controls.

Presence of unique molecular identifiers characterized the TCR beta cDNA libraries. In TCRdb, the PCR reads were re-called with MiXCR into one record per CDR3 protein. The sample shows hundreds of thousands of distinct CDR3 sequences, roughly 27% of them seen only once. Antigens for these TCRs are unknown. Sequencing was done on a sample of blood. The receptors derive from a girl between 10 and 17 years old with multiple sclerosis.

The chain carries TRBV29-1 and TRBJ1-1; TRBD1 aligns across 10 bases. The ends lost 6 bases at V and 4 bases at J; junction bases unmatched: 11. This CDR3 spans 15 amino acids. Germline V gene lookup returns CDR1 SQVTM and CDR2 ANQGSEA. CDR3 sequence: CSVAGTGVSSTEAFF. The DNA of the CDR3 is TGCAGCGTAGCCGGGACAGGGGTTTCGAGCACTGAAGCTTTCTTT.

The chain couples TRBV29-1 to TRBJ2-2, with D uncertain. Germline V lookup: CDR1 SQVTM, CDR2 ANQGSEA. The CDR3 length is 14 residues. Trimming stripped 3 bases from V and 0 bases from J, with 8 bases between. CDR3 amino acids: CSVERASNTGELFF. CDR3 bases: TGCAGCGTTGAGAGAGCGTCGAACACCGGGGAGCTGTTTTTT.

The gene calls are TRBV4-3 and TRBJ2-6, with D perhaps matching TRBD1 or TRBD2 (5 bases each). Germline V CDR1 and CDR2: LGHNA, YSLEER. This CDR3 is built from 16 residues. Trimming removed 8 bases from V and 3 bases from J, with 17 bases in between. CDR3 nucleotide sequence: TGCGCCAGCGGGACCGGGCCCCCTGGTGGGGCCAACGTCCTGACTTTC. Its protein is CASGTGPPGGANVLTF.

The table lists this clonotype with a few counts. V usage is TRBV5-1 and J usage is TRBJ2-3; 8 positions match TRBD2. The junction had 11 bases not matched to a gene; V was cut back by 5 bases and J by 3 bases. This CDR3 spans 16 amino acids. Germline V gives CDR1 SGHRS, CDR2 YFSETQ. The CDR3 is CASSYSGTPGTDTQYF. The CDR3 DNA is TGCGCCAGCAGTTATAGCGGGACCCCCGGGACAGATACGCAGTATTTT.

This clonotype was seen a few times. The chain has TRBV6-5 and TRBJ2-7, with D maybe TRBD1 (6 bases). The CDR3 has 14 amino acids. Germline CDR1 is MNHEY and CDR2 is SVGAGI. Deletions cut 6 bases from V and 5 bases from J, with 17 bases between. The CDR3 nucleotides are TGTGCCAGCAGACCAGAAACAGGGTCCCACGAGCAGTACTTC. Translation: CASRPETGSHEQYF.

J is TRBJ2-5 and V is TRBV7-9; D is unclear. This CDR3 has 12 residues. V shed 8 bases and J shed 2 bases, with 9 bases lying between them. Germline CDR1 and CDR2: SEHNR and FQNEAQ (reference sequence). CDR3 loop: CASDSRQETQYF. The DNA of the CDR3 is TGTGCCAGCGATTCCCGACAAGAGACCCAGTACTTC.

This clonotype has at least ten counts. The rearrangement links TRBV5-1 to TRBJ2-3; D perhaps matches TRBD1 (6 bases). V lost 0 bases, J lost 2 bases, and 10 bases lay in between. CDR3 length equals 15 residues. CDR1 is SGHRS, CDR2 YFSETQ, per germline. The CDR3 protein is CASSLVGASTDTQYF. The CDR3 DNA follows: TGCGCCAGCAGCTTGGTGGGGGCTTCCACAGATACGCAGTATTTT.

CDR3 nucleotides: TGTGCCAGCAGCTTAGCCCGATTGGGGACAGGGGAGAATGAGCAGTTCTTC. This translates into CASSLARLGTGENEQFF. The chain combines TRBV7-9 with TRBJ2-1; 10 bases fit TRBD1. Germline V lookup: CDR1 SEHNR, CDR2 FQNEAQ (reference sequence). The CDR3 is 17 amino acids. V shed 0 bases and J 7 bases; nucleotides not matched to a gene: 9.

The V call is TRBV5-1, the J call TRBJ1-1; D not certain. Germline CDR1 is SGHRS and CDR2 is YFSETQ. Trimming cost V 2 bases and J 2 bases, with 7 bases left between them. The CDR3 sequence is 13 residues long. CDR3 in amino acids: CASSFEPNTEAFF. CDR3 DNA sequence: TGCGCCAGCAGCTTTGAACCTAACACTGAAGCTTTCTTT.

This clonotype has a handful of counts. The rearrangement uses TRBV25-1 and TRBJ1-2; weak D call: TRBD1 (6 bases). Germline values: CDR1 MGHDK, CDR2 SYGVNS. This CDR3 contains 14 residues. V gave up 5 bases and J gave up 7 bases, with 17 bases separating them. The CDR3 here is CASSLSRGAIGYTF. The CDR3 DNA reads TGTGCCAGCAGTTTGTCTCGGGGGGCGATTGGCTACACCTTC.

The rearrangement joins TRBV4-1 to TRBJ2-6; no clear D gene. Trimming stripped 4 bases from V and 0 bases from J, with 13 bases between. Germline V gene data show CDR1 as MGHRA and CDR2 as YSYEKL. This CDR3 spans 17 amino acids. The CDR3: CASSPGVGPSGANVLTF. CDR3 DNA sequence: TGCGCCAGCAGCCCTGGGGTTGGGCCCTCTGGGGCCAACGTCCTGACTTTC.

The chain links TRBV15 to TRBJ1-2; 7 positions agree with TRBD1. J was trimmed by 7 bases and V by 4 bases; bases with no gene match: 12. CDR3 length equals 15 residues. Germline V lookup: CDR1 LNHNV, CDR2 YYDKDF (reference sequence). As DNA, the CDR3 is TGTGCCACCAGCATCCTTAAGGGGGCCGGTGGTGGCTACACCTTC. This gives the protein CATSILKGAGGGYTF. The variable domain in full, completed from reference TRBV15 and TRBJ1-2, reads DAMVIQNPRYQVTQFGKPVTLSCSQTLNHNVMYWYQQKSSQAPKLLFHYYDKDFNNEADTPDNFQSRRPNTSFCFLDIRSPGLGDTAMYLCATSILKGAGGGYTFGSGTRLTVV.

Regarding this clonotype: One base away lies a much larger clone, so this may be a sequencing read error. The CDR3 loop reads CASSLQNNYKQYF. CDR3 in DNA: TGTGCCAGCAGCTTGCAGAACAACTACAAGCAGTACTTC. The chain is built from TRBV5-5 and TRBJ2-7; D uncertain. Germline CDR1 and CDR2: SGHKS and YYEKEE (reference sequence). The CDR3 has 13 residues.

There are a few counts of this clonotype. V usage is TRBV6-2 or TRBV6-3 and J usage is TRBJ2-1; D remains ambiguous. CDR1 and CDR2 from the germline V gene are MNHEY and SVGEGT. This CDR3 is built from 14 residues. The V end was cut by 10 bases, the J end by 7 bases, with 20 bases between. The CDR3 DNA is TGTGCCACCGGCCGTCCGGGCCTTCCGAATGAGCAGTTCTTC. Translating gives CATGRPGLPNEQFF.

This clonotype was counted a few times. The chain links TRBV29-1 to TRBJ2-5; TRBD1 agrees at 8 bases. Germline-derived CDR1 and CDR2 are SQVTM and ANQGSEA. This CDR3 is built from 12 residues. V trimming: 7 bases; J trimming: 7 bases; junction bases outside the gene matches: 8. This chain's CDR3 is CSGGQGTGTQYF. DNA for the CDR3: TGCAGCGGCGGACAGGGAACGGGGACCCAGTACTTC. Drawing the rest from reference TRBV29-1 and TRBJ2-5, the complete variable domain is SAVISQKPSRDICQRGTSLTIQCQVDSQVTMMFWYRQQPGQSLTLIATANQGSEATYESGFVIDKFPISRPNLTFSTLTVSNMSPEDSSIYLCSGGQGTGTQYFGPGTRLLVL.

This rearrangement joins TRBV28 to TRBJ2-7, with 8 bases matching TRBD1. The DNA matches TRBJ2-5 better at its end, which makes the J call doubtful. The CDR3 covers 16 residues. CDR1 is MDHEN, CDR2 SYDVKM, per germline. The CDR3 DNA is TGTGCCAGCAGTCCGCCCGACAGGGGCACCCTCGAGACCCAGTACTTC. Its protein is CASSPPDRGTLETQYF.

This sequence joins TRBV27 and TRBJ1-6; D is unresolved. CDR1 is MNHEY, CDR2 SMNVEV, per germline (reference sequence). The V end was cut by 3 bases, the J end by 7 bases, with 19 bases between. The CDR3 runs to 17 residues. The CDR3 here is CASSFSVLGSWNSPLHF. The CDR3 bases are TGTGCCAGCAGTTTTTCTGTGCTAGGCTCGTGGAATTCACCCCTCCACTTT.

This chain joins TRBV5-1 and TRBJ1-1, with D uncertain. V was shortened by 3 bases and J by 1 base, with 10 bases between the two germline ends. CDR3 length equals 14 residues. Germline values: CDR1 SGHRS, CDR2 YFSETQ. CDR3 sequence reads: CASSSPFGNTEAFF. The CDR3 DNA is TGCGCCAGCAGCTCACCTTTCGGGAACACTGAAGCTTTCTTT.

The chain links TRBV13 to TRBJ2-3, with 9 bases matching TRBD2. The CDR3 spans 15 residues. The germline CDR1 and CDR2 sequences are PRHDT and FYEKMQ (reference sequence). The ends lost 5 bases at V and 5 bases at J; junction bases unmatched: 8. This chain's CDR3 is CASSLSGGHGDTQYF. The DNA for the CDR3 is TGTGCCAGCAGCCTAAGCGGGGGGCATGGAGATACGCAGTATTTT.

This clonotype was recorded a few times. The gene calls are TRBV6-5 and TRBJ2-5; 8 bases are shared with TRBD1. CDR1 MNHEY and CDR2 SVGAGI come from the germline V gene. CDR3 size: 13 residues. Losses at the gene ends were 6 bases for V and 4 bases for J; bases not matched to a gene: 4. For the CDR3, the DNA is TGTGCCAGCAGAAGGACAGGGCGAGAGACCCAGTACTTC. This codes for CASRRTGRETQYF.

J is TRBJ2-7 and V is TRBV27; no reliable D call. This CDR3 region has 13 residues. Germline CDR1 reads MNHEY; CDR2 reads SMNVEV (reference sequence). V shed 3 bases and J shed 6 bases, with 12 bases lying between them. The CDR3 sequence: CASSFVRQAEQYF. The DNA of the CDR3 is TGTGCCAGCAGTTTCGTCAGGCAGGCCGAGCAGTACTTC.

This clonotype was counted between two and nine times. This chain joins TRBV5-5 and TRBJ2-3; D not resolved. CDR3 length: 14 amino acids. V gave up 2 bases and J gave up 3 bases, with 10 bases separating them. The germline gives CDR1 SGHKS, CDR2 YYEKEE (reference sequence). The DNA of the CDR3 is TGTGCCAGCAGCTTACAATGGGGTACAGATACGCAGTATTTT. Translating gives CASSLQWGTDTQYF. The full variable domain, with the rest looked up from reference TRBV5-5 and TRBJ2-3, is DAGVTQSPTHLIKTRGQQVTLRCSPISGHKSVSWYQQVLGQGPQFIFQYYEKEERGRGNFPDRFSARQFPNYSSELNVNALLLGDSALYLCASSLQWGTDTQYFGPGTRLTVL.